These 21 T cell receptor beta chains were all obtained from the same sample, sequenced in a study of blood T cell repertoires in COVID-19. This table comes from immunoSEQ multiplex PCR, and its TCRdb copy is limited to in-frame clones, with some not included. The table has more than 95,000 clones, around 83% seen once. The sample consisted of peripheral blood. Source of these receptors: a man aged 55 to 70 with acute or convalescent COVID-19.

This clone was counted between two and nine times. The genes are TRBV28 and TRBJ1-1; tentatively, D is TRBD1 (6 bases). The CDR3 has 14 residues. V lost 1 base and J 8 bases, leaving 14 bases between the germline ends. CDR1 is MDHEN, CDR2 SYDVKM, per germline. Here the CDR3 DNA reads TGTGCCAGCAGTTTATTCGGGACACAATACGAAGCTTTCTTT. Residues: CASSLFGTQYEAFF.

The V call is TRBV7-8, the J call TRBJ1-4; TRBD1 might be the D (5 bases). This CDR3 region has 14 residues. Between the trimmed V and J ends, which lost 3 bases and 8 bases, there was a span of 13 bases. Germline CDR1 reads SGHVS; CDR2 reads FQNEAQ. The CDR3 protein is CASSFAREGEKLFF. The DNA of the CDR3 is TGTGCCAGCAGCTTCGCCAGGGAAGGCGAAAAACTGTTTTTT.

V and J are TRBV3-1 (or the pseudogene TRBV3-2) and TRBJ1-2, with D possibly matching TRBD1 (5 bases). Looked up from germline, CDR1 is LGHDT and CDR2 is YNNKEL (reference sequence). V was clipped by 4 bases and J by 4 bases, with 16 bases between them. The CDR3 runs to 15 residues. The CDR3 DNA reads TGTGCCAGCAGCCGGGGCCCGGCGGGGGGCTATGGCTACACCTTC. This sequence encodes CASSRGPAGGYGYTF.

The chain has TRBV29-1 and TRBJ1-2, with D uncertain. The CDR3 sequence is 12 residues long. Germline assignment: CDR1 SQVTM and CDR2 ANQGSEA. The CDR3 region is CIAGDISYGYTF. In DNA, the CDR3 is TGCATCGCCGGGGATATTTCCTATGGCTACACCTTC.

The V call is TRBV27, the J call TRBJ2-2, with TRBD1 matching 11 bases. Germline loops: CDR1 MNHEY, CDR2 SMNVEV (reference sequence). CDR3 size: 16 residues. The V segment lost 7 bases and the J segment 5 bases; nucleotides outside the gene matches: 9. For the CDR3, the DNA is TGTGCCAGCACCCGAACCGGGACAGGGGGGACCGGGGAGCTGTTTTTT. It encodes CASTRTGTGGTGELFF.

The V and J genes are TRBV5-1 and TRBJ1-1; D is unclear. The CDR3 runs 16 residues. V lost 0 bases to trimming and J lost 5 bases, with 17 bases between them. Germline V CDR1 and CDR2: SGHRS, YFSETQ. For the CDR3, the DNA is TGCGCCAGCAGCTTGGGCCCTCTTGGCGGGTCTACTGAAGCTTTCTTT. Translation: CASSLGPLGGSTEAFF.

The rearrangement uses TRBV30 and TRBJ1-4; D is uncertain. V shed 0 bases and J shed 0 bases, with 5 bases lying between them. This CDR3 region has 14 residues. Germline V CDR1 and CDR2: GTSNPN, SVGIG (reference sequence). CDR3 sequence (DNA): TGTGCCTGGAGTGTATTCACAACTAATGAAAAACTGTTTTTT. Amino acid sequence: CAWSVFTTNEKLFF. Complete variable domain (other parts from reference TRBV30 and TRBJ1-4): SQTIHQWPATLVQPVGSPLSLECTVEGTSNPNLYWYRQAAGRGLQLLFYSVGIGQISSEVPQNLSASRPQDRQFILSSKKLLLSDSGFYLCAWSVFTTNEKLFFGSGTQLSVL.

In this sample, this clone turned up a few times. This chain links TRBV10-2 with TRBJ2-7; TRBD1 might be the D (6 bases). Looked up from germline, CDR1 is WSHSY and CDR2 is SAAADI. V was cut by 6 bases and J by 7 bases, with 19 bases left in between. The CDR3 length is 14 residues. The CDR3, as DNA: TGCGCCAGCAGCGATACAGGGACCCAGGGAGAGCAGTACTTC. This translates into CASSDTGTQGEQYF.

Written as DNA, the CDR3 is TGTGCCAGCAGTCCAATAGCGGGAGGGGGCCACAATGAGCAGTTCTTC. Translating it yields CASSPIAGGGHNEQFF. This rearrangement joins TRBV28 to TRBJ2-1, with 11 nucleotides matching TRBD2. Germline V gene sequence: CDR1 MDHEN, CDR2 SYDVKM. The CDR3 has 16 amino acids. Trimming removed 5 bases from V and 5 bases from J; junction bases left unmatched: 8.

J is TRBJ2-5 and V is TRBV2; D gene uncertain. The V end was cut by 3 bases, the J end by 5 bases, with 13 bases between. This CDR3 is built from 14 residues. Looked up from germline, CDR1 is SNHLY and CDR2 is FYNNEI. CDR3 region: CASSDVAIRETQYF. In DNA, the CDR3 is TGTGCCAGCAGTGACGTCGCGATCAGGGAGACCCAGTACTTC.

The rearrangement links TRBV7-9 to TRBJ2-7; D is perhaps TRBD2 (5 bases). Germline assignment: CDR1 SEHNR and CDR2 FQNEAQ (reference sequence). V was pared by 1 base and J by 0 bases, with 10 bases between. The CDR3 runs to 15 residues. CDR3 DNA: TGTGCCAGCAGCTTAGTGGTCGGGGACTCCTACGAGCAGTACTTC. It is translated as CASSLVVGDSYEQYF.

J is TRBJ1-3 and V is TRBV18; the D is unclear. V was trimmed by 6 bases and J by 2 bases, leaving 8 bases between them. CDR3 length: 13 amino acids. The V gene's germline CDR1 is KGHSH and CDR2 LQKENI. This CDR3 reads CASSPGTGNTIYF. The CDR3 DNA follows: TGTGCCAGCTCTCCGGGAACTGGAAACACCATATATTTT.

CDR3: CAISESGGDRVYEQYF. CDR3 bases: TGTGCCATCAGTGAGTCGGGGGGGGACAGGGTTTACGAGCAGTACTTC. V is TRBV10-3 and J is TRBJ2-7; TRBD1 aligns across 9 bases. The CDR3 spans 16 residues. J gave up 4 bases and V 0 bases, and 7 bases lay outside the gene matches. CDR1 is ENHRY and CDR2 is SYGVKD in the germline V gene.

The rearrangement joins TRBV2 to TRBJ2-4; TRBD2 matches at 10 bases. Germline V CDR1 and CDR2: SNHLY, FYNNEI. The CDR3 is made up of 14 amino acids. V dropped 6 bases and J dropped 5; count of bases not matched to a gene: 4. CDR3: CASRPGTSENIQYF. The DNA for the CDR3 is TGTGCCAGCAGACCCGGGACTAGCGAAAACATTCAGTACTTC.

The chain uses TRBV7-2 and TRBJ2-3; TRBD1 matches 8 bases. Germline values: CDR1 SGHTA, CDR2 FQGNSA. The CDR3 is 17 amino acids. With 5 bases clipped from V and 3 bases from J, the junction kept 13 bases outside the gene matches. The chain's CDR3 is CASSPRRQGRLTDTQYF. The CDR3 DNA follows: TGTGCCAGCAGCCCTCGTCGACAGGGGAGGTTGACAGATACGCAGTATTTT.

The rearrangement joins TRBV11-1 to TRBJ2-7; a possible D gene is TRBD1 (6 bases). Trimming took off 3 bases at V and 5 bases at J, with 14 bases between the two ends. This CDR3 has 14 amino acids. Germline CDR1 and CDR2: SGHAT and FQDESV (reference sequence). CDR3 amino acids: CASSFRGRVHEQYF. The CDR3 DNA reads TGTGCCAGCAGCTTCAGGGGCAGGGTCCACGAGCAGTACTTC.

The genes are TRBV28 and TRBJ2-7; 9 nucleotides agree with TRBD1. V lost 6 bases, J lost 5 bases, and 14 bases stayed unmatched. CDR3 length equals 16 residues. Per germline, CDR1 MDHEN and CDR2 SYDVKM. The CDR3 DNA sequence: TGTGCCAGCAGGACCGTATGGGGACAGGGCCCCCACGAGCAGTACTTC. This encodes CASRTVWGQGPHEQYF.

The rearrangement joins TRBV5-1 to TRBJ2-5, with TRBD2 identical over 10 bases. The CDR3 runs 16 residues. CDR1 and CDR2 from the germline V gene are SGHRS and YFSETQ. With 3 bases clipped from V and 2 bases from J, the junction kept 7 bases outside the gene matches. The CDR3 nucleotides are TGCGCCAGCAGCTACGGACTAGCGGAGAGACAAGAGACCCAGTACTTC. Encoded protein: CASSYGLAERQETQYF.

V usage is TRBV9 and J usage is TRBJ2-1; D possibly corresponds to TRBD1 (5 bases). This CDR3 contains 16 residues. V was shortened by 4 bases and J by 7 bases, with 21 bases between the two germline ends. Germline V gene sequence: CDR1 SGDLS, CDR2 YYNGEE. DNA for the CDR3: TGTGCCAGCAGCCCAAGGGGTCAGAATTCAGCGAATGAGCAGTTCTTC. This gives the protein CASSPRGQNSANEQFF.

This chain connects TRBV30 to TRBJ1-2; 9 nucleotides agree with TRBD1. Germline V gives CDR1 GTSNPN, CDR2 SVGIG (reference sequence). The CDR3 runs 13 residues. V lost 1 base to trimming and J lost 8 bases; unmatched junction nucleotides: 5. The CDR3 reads CAWSAGTGLGYTF. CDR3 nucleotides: TGTGCCTGGAGTGCCGGGACAGGGTTAGGCTACACCTTC.

The chain's CDR3 is CASSRGRGTGADIAKNIQYF. The CDR3 DNA reads TGTGCCAGCAGTCGAGGACGCGGGACAGGGGCTGACATAGCCAAAAACATTCAGTACTTC. The chain uses TRBV27 and TRBJ2-4, with TRBD1 identical over 10 bases. The CDR3 length is 20 residues. CDR1 MNHEY and CDR2 SMNVEV come from the germline V gene (reference sequence). V gave up 5 bases and J gave up 0 bases; unmatched junction bases: 16.